This T cell receptor beta chain emerged from a study of blood T cell repertoires in COVID-19. Study-wide background: Sites in the United States, Italy and Spain provided acute and convalescent COVID-19 samples. From T cells, B-cell-depleted T cells, or PBMCs came the material, which was cDNA or gDNA.

Original processing methods: Reference gene primer amplification gave estimated nucleated cell counts. The table came from immunoSEQ multiplex PCR; TCRdb's copy has only in-frame clones and leaves some out. Clone size and the V and J calls come from that table; the DNA yielded D and trimming. Of some 130,000 clones in the sample, roughly 88% were seen once. Per germline, CDR1 SGHVS and CDR2 FQNEAQ. Trimming removed 5 bases from V and 5 bases from J; junction bases left unmatched: 15. This CDR3 has 18 amino acids. The sequence came from a man between 45 and 60 years old with acute or convalescent COVID-19. The sequencing sample was made of peripheral blood. The gene calls are TRBV7-8 and TRBJ2-5, with 12 bases lining up with TRBD1. DNA of the CDR3: TGTGCCAGCAGCCCCGGGACAGGGGGCTTATTTGAGCGGGAGACCCAGTACTTC. It is translated as CASSPGTGGLFERETQYF. The whole variable domain, remainder taken from reference TRBV7-8 and TRBJ2-5, is GAGVSQSPRYKVAKRGQDVALRCDPISGHVSLFWYQQALGQGPEFLTYFQNEAQLDKSGLPSDRFFAERPEGSVSTLKIQRTQQEDSAVYLCASSPGTGGLFERETQYFGPGTRLLVL.